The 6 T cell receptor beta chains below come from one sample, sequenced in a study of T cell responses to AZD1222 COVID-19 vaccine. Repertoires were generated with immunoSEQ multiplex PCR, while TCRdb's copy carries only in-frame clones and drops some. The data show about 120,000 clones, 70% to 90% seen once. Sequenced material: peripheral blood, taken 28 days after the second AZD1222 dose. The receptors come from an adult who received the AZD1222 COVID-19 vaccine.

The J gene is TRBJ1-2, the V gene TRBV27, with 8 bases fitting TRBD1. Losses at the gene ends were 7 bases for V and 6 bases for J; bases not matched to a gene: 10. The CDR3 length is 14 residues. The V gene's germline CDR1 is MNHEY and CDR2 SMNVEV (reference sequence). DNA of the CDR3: TGTGCCAGCAATACCGGGACAGGACGTCATGGCTACACCTTC. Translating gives CASNTGTGRHGYTF.

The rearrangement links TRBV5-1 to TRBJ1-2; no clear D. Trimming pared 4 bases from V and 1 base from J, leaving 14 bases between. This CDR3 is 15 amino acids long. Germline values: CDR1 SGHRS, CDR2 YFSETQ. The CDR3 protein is CASSRAADRNYGYTF. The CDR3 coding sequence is TGCGCCAGCAGCCGAGCGGCGGACCGTAACTATGGCTACACCTTC.

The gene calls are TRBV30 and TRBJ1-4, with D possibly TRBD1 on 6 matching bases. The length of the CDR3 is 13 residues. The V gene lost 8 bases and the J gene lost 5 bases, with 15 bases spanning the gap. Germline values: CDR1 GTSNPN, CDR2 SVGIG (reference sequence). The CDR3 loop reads CARSGGLNEKLFF. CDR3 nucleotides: TGTGCCCGGTCCGGGGGGCTAAATGAAAAACTGTTTTTT.

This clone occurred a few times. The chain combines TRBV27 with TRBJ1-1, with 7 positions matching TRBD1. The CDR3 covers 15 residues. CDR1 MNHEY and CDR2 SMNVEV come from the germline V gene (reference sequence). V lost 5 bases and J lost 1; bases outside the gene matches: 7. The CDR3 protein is CASSPRQGKNTEAFF. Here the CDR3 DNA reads TGTGCCAGCAGTCCCAGACAGGGTAAGAACACTGAAGCTTTCTTT.

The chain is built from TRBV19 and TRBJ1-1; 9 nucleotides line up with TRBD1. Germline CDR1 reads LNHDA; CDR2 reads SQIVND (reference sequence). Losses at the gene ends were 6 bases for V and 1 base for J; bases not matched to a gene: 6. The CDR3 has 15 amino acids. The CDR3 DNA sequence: TGTGCCAGTAGAATGCCGGGACAGGGGAACACTGAAGCTTTCTTT. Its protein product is CASRMPGQGNTEAFF.

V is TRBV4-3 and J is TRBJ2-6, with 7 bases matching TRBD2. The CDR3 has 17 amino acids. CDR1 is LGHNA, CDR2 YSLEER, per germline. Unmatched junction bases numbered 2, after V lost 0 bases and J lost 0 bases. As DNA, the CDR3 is TGCGCCAGCAGCCAAGATCGGGGGGACTCTGGGGCCAACGTCCTGACTTTC. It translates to CASSQDRGDSGANVLTF.